The source of this T cell receptor beta chain is a study of T cells expressing NK-cell markers. Study-level information: It was sorted CD3+CD56+NKG2C+, CD3+CD56+NKG2C- and CD3+CD56-NKG2C+ T cells that supplied the TCR beta repertoires. General study results and limits: The study found dominant NKG2C+ clonotypes at about 1.0-8% of CD8+ T cells in several donors. HCMV specificity of the expanded NKG2C+ T cell clones stayed unclear.

Generation of TCR beta cDNA was performed by 5'RACE template switching incorporating UMIs. One entry per CDR3 protein, without DNA, is what TCRdb gives after re-calling the 5' RACE reads. The sample includes roughly 350,000 distinct CDR3 sequences. As regards this clonotype: What it binds is not known.

Sequencing was done on a sample of blood T cells: a sorted CD56 or NKG2C T cell subset, CD4+ or CD8+ T cells, or bulk PBMC T cells (not recorded which). The TCR originated in a man between 18 and 69 years old in good health.

The CDR3 spells CASARGGEETQYF. This sequence joins TRBV28 and TRBJ2-5; with no DNA, the TCRdb D assignment of TRBD2 cannot be verified. The CDR3 is made up of 13 amino acids. The germline V gene has CDR1 MDHEN and CDR2 SYDVKM.